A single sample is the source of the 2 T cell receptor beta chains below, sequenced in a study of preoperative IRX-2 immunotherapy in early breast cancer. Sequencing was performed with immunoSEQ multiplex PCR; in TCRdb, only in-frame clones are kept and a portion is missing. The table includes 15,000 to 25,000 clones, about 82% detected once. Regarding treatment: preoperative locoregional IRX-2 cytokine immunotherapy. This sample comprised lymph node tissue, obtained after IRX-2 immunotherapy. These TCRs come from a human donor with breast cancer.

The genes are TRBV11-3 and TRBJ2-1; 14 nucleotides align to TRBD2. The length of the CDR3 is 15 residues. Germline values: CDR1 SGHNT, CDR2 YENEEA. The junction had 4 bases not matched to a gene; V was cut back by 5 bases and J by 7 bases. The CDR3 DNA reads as TGTGCCAGCAGCCCGGGACTAGCGGGAGTTAATGAGCAGTTCTTC. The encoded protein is CASSPGLAGVNEQFF.

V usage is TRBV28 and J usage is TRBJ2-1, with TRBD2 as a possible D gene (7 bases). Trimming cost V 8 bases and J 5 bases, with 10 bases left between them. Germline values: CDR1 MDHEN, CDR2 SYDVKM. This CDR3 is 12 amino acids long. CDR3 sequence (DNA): TGTGCCAGCGAGCGGGACAACAATGAGCAGTTCTTC. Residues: CASERDNNEQFF.